This T cell receptor (beta chain) was identified in a study of response to subunit inactivated influenza vaccine. TCRdb used MiXCR to reprocess the RT-PCR reads, holding one entry per CDR3 protein. The data contain around 480,000 distinct CDR3 sequences, approximately 15% of them seen just once; the ten biggest clones take up less than 4%. The origin of this receptor is a man aged 50-75 years who received an inactivated influenza vaccine. The sequencing used CD4+ T cells sorted from PBMCs, collected less than 30 months after vaccination.

CDR3 nucleotides: TGTGCCTGGAGGGGGACTCTCCGGGAGACCCAGTACTTC. Translating it yields CAWRGTLRETQYF. The rearrangement joins TRBV30 to TRBJ2-5, with D possibly matching TRBD2 (6 bases). Per germline, CDR1 GTSNPN and CDR2 SVGIG (reference sequence). The ends were cut back, 3 bases at V and 5 bases at J, with 13 bases in the middle. CDR3 length: 13 amino acids.